This note documents a single T cell receptor (beta chain) sequence. The antigen remains undetermined. Genomic DNA came from blood regulatory T cells gated CD4+ CD25-high CD127-low. Only in-frame clones appear in the TCRdb table, and some are missing; sequencing was by immunoSEQ multiplex PCR. This table has 8,000 or so clones, 90% to 95% appearing once. The source of the sample is a study of regulatory and conventional T cells in RAG deficiency. Regarding the study as a whole: Shorter CDR3s in all patient subsets; >90% Treg-Tconv overlap in Omenn.

Germline CDR1 and CDR2: MNHEY and SMNVEV (reference sequence). V was clipped by 2 bases and J by 8 bases, with 4 bases between them. The CDR3 sequence is 12 residues long. These sequences were also reported in another study, on regulatory T cells. That source adds: The primer mix had 52 TRBV and 13 TRBJ primers.

This sequence joins TRBV27 and TRBJ1-6; D gene unclear. Sequencing was performed on CD127- CD25+ CD4+ Tregs sorted from blood. This TCR derives from a human donor in good health. Written as DNA, the CDR3 is TGTGCCAGCAGTTTAGAGGATTCACCCCTCCACTTT. It yields the protein CASSLEDSPLHF.